The entry below describes one T cell receptor (beta chain). This entry is derived from a study of control samples from healthy donors and cancer patients. Some clones are missing from TCRdb's copy, which holds only in-frame ones; the method was immunoSEQ multiplex PCR. The sample has 150,000 to 200,000 clones; roughly 90% are singletons. Germline V CDR1 and CDR2: MDHEN, SYDVKM. This CDR3 comprises 15 residues. V lost 4 bases and J lost 9; bases outside the gene matches: 9. The sample consisted of blood. The chain has TRBV28 and TRBJ1-5; TRBD1 agrees at 10 bases. This TCR derives from a man aged 30 to 45 in good health. CDR3 sequence: CASSSQTGQGRPQHF. CDR3 in DNA: TGTGCCAGCAGTTCCCAAACGGGACAGGGGAGGCCCCAGCATTTT.